The rows below give T cell receptor beta chains drawn from one sample of a study of Ad26.COV2.S vaccination and SARS-CoV-2 variants. TCRdb's copy holds only in-frame clones and misses some; the assay was immunoSEQ multiplex PCR. The repertoire includes hundreds of thousands of clones, 89% of them detected once, and 2.5% to 3% sits in the top ten. Material: peripheral blood, obtained in a trial of Ad26.COV2.S vaccine versus placebo. These receptors were taken from a person between 18 and 65 years old who received the Ad26.COV2.S COVID-19 vaccine or a placebo. The CDR3 runs from the conserved cysteine through the conserved F or W. Fields, in order: CDR3 protein, J gene, V gene, D gene. The D gene is left open where the match is weak.

CDR3 protein: CASSAGGGARNEQFF
J gene: TRBJ2-1
V gene: TRBV9
D gene: TRBD2

CDR3 protein: CASSYGTGSRNQPQHF
J gene: TRBJ1-5
V gene: TRBV7-9
D gene: TRBD1

CDR3 protein: CATGGVTGELFF
J gene: TRBJ2-2
V gene: TRBV11-3
D gene: TRBD2

CDR3 protein: CASSQDEKLFF
J gene: TRBJ1-4
V gene: TRBV3-1/TRBV3-2
D gene: NA

CDR3 protein: CASGISTGELFF
J gene: TRBJ2-2
V gene: TRBV12-5
D gene: NA

CDR3 protein: CASASRTGDTGELFF
J gene: TRBJ2-2
V gene: TRBV7-2
D gene: TRBD1

CDR3 protein: CASSQDLLRDEQFF
J gene: TRBJ2-1
V gene: TRBV4-1
D gene: NA

CDR3 protein: CASSNRNRVREQYF
J gene: TRBJ2-7
V gene: TRBV28
D gene: NA

CDR3 protein: CASSGTSEQEKQYF
J gene: TRBJ2-3
V gene: TRBV6-5
D gene: TRBD2

CDR3 protein: CASGRRGQNYGYTF
J gene: TRBJ1-2
V gene: TRBV27
D gene: TRBD1

CDR3 protein: CASSLGRVGNQPQHF
J gene: TRBJ1-5
V gene: TRBV28
D gene: NA

CDR3 protein: CASSFEPGGYTF
J gene: TRBJ1-2
V gene: TRBV5-1
D gene: NA

CDR3 protein: CASSQDSRGVGQPQHF
J gene: TRBJ1-5
V gene: TRBV4-2
D gene: NA

CDR3 protein: CASSPLSGTYEQYF
J gene: TRBJ2-7
V gene: TRBV6-5
D gene: NA

CDR3 protein: CASSQASWDEKLFF
J gene: TRBJ1-4
V gene: TRBV7-8
D gene: NA

CDR3 protein: CASSLGQGYSPLHF
J gene: TRBJ1-6
V gene: TRBV2
D gene: TRBD1

CDR3 protein: CASRVGSYNSPLHF
J gene: TRBJ1-6
V gene: TRBV6-5
D gene: NA

CDR3 protein: CASSADRGSYNEQFF
J gene: TRBJ2-1
V gene: TRBV9
D gene: TRBD1

CDR3 protein: CASSLGQGTMNTEAFF
J gene: TRBJ1-1
V gene: TRBV5-1
D gene: TRBD1

CDR3 protein: CASSPRTGNTEAFF
J gene: TRBJ1-1
V gene: TRBV5-1
D gene: TRBD1

CDR3 protein: CASSLGQETQYF
J gene: TRBJ2-5
V gene: TRBV18
D gene: NA